A selection of T cell receptor beta chains follows, all from one sample in a study of cytomegalovirus exposure and HLA in healthy donors. Clones were sequenced by immunoSEQ multiplex PCR, and TCRdb holds only the in-frame ones, with some missing. The sample holds tens of thousands of clones, just under 80% seen once. The material sequenced was PBMCs. All receptors derive from a man between 40 and 49 years old in good health and CMV-seronegative. CDR3s leave out the opening cysteine and the closing phenylalanine or tryptophan. Clone size appears in some rows only: once, few, many, or a class for an expanded clone.

j_call clone_size v_call cdr3_aa
TRBJ2-7 . TRBV11-3 ASSLVRETEQY
TRBJ1-1 . TRBV6-4 ASSVTPLRQTNTEAF
TRBJ1-1 . TRBV6-1 ASSLDRGRVAF
TRBJ2-6 . TRBV5-1 ASSLGGTGANVLT
TRBJ2-7 . TRBV6-6 ASSYSTGGWYEQY
TRBJ2-1 . TRBV6-1 ASSSGQGPSEQF
TRBJ2-3 . TRBV7-6 ASSLEKRDTGTDTQY
TRBJ1-1 . TRBV5-1 ASSVTVLNTEAF
TRBJ2-1 . TRBV28 ASSWRVASGRGNEQF
TRBJ2-2 once TRBV7-2 ASSPGLAGVGTGELF
TRBJ2-2 . TRBV6-1 ASSARGPTRGELF
TRBJ2-5 . TRBV19 ASSPIQGRETQY
TRBJ2-1 once TRBV2 ASRGTGLPYNEQF
TRBJ1-1 . TRBV7-8 ASSSFDRGRNTEAF
TRBJ2-7 . TRBV19 ASSIDSVRSAGGIYEQY
TRBJ1-2 . TRBV13 ASSLGPTGDYGYT
TRBJ2-1 . TRBV29-1 SVIVPVRERSSYNEQF
TRBJ2-1 . TRBV7-9 ASSPGQGEHNEQF
TRBJ1-1 . TRBV25-1 ASSRTGAEAF
TRBJ2-5 . TRBV11-2 ASSLRGGSLQETQY
TRBJ2-1 . TRBV11-2 ASSFMRAAEQF
TRBJ1-6 . TRBV5-4 ASSSSFSPLH
TRBJ1-6 . TRBV4-1 ASSQDPAGLEGSPLH
TRBJ1-4 . TRBV18 ASSQGTNEKLF
TRBJ1-3 . TRBV6-5 ASSYSMGQTGNTIY
TRBJ1-3 . TRBV27 ASSLADGDTIY
TRBJ2-5 many TRBV2 ASNPGLALSETQY
TRBJ2-7 . TRBV28 ASSSGLTDEQY
TRBJ2-5 . TRBV6-1 ASIQGALGETQY
TRBJ1-1 . TRBV5-4 ASTPAGLGGAEAF
TRBJ2-1 medium-sized TRBV23-1 ASKNKVAGGYNEQF
TRBJ1-6 . TRBV28 ASRPSGGEYNSPLH
TRBJ1-5 few TRBV2 ASDRTGERNQPQH